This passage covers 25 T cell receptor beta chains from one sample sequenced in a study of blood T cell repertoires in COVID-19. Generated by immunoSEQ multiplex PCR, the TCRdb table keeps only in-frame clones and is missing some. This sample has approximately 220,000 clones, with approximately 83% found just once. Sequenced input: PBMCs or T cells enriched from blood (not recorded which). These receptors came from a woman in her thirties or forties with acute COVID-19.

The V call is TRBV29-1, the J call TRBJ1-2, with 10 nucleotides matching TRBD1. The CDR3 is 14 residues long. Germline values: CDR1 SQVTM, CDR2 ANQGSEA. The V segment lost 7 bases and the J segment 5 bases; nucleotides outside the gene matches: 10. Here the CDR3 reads CSAERGQGRYGYTF. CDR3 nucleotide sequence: TGCAGCGCCGAGAGGGGACAGGGGCGGTATGGCTACACCTTC.

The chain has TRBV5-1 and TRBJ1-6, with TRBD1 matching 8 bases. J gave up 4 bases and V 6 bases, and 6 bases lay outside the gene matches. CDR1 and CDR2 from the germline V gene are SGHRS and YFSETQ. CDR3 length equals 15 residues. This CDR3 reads CASKQGVEYNSPLHF. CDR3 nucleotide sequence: TGCGCCAGCAAACAGGGGGTAGAATATAATTCACCCCTCCACTTT.

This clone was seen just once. CDR3: CATSDIREGYEQYF. CDR3 DNA sequence: TGTGCCACCAGTGATATTCGTGAGGGATACGAGCAGTACTTC. The gene calls are TRBV24-1 and TRBJ2-7, with D perhaps matching TRBD2 (5 bases). V was cut by 3 bases and J by 4 bases, with 12 bases left in between. Germline values: CDR1 KGHDR, CDR2 SFDVKD. The CDR3 length is 14 residues.

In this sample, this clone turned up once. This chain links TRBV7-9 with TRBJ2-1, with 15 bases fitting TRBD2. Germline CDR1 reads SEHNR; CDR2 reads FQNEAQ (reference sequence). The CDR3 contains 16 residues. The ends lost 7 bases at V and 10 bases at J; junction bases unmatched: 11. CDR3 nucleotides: TGTGCCAGCACCTACCAAGGGGGACTAGCGGGAGGAGAGCAGTTCTTC. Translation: CASTYQGGLAGGEQFF.

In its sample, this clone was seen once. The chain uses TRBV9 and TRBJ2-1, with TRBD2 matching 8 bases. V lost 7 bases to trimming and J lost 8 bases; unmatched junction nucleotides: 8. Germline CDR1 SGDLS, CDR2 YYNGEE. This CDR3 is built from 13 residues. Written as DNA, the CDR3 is TGTGCCAGCGGACTAGCAGGTGCCCATGAGCAGTTCTTC. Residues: CASGLAGAHEQFF. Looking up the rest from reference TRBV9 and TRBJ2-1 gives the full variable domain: DSGVTQTPKHLITATGQRVTLRCSPRSGDLSVYWYQQSLDQGLQFLIQYYNGEERAKGNILERFSAQQFPDLHSELNLSSLELGDSALYFCASGLAGAHEQFFGPGTRLTVL.

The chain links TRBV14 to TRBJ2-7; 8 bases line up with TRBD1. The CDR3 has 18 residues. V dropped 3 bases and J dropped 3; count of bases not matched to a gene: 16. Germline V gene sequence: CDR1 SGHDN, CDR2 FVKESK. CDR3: CASSHRWSPRDRFYEQYF. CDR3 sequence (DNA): TGTGCCAGCAGCCATAGATGGTCCCCCCGGGACAGGTTCTACGAGCAGTACTTC.

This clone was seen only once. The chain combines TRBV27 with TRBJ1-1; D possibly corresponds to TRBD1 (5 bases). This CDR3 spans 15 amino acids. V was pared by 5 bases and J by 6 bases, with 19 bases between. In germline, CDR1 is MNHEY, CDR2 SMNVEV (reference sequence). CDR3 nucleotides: TGTGCCAGCAGTGGAGAATTGGGGGGAAGCGCTGAAGCTTTCTTT. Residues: CASSGELGGSAEAFF.

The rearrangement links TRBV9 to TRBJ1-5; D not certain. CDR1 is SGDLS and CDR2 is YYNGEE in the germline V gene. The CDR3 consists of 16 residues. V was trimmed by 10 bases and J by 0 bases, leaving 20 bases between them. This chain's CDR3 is CAEMSEGADSNQPQHF. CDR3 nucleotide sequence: TGTGCCGAGATGTCGGAGGGAGCAGATAGCAATCAGCCCCAGCATTTT.

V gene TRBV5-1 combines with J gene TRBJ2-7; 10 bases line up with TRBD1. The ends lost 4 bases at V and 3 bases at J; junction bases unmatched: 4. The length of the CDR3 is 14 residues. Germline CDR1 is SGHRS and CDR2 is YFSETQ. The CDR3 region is CASSGGQGSYEQYF. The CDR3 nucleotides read TGCGCCAGCAGCGGGGGACAGGGGAGCTACGAGCAGTACTTC.

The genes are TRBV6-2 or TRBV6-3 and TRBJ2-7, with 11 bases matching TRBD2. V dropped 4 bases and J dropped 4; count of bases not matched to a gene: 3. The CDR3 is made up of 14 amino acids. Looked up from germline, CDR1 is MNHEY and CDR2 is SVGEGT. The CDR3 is CASSSPSGRYEQYF. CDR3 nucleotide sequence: TGTGCCAGCAGTTCCCCTAGCGGGAGGTACGAGCAGTACTTC.

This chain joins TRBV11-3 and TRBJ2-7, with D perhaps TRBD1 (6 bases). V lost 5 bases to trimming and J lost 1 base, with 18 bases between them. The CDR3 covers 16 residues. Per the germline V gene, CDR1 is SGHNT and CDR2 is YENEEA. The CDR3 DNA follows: TGTGCCAGCAGCCCTCTATGGGGACACCGTTCCTACGAGCAGTACTTC. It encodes CASSPLWGHRSYEQYF.

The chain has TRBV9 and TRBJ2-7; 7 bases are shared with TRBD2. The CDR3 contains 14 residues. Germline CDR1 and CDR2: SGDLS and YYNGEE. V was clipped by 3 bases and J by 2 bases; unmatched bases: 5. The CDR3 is CASSGGTTTYEQYF. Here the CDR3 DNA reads TGTGCCAGCAGCGGGGGGACTACTACCTACGAGCAGTACTTC.

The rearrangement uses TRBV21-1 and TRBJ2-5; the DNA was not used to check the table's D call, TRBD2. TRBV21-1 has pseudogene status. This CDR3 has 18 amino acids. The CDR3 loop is CASSKDEGGLAAQETQYF. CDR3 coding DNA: TGTGCCAGCAGCAAAGATGAGGGGGGACTAGCGGCCCAAGAGACCCAGTACTTC.

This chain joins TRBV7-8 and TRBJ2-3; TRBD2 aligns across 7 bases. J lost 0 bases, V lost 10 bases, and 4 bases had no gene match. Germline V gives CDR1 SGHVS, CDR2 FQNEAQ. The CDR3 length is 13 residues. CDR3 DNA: TGTGCCACTGATAGCGGGAGCACAGATACGCAGTATTTT. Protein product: CATDSGSTDTQYF.

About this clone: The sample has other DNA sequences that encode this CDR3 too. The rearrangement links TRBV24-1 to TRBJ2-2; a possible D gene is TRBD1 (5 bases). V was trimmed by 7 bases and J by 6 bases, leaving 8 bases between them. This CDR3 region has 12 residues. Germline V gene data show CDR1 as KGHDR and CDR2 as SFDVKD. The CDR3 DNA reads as TGTGCCACCAGGCAGGGTTCCGGGGAGCTGTTTTTT. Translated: CATRQGSGELFF.

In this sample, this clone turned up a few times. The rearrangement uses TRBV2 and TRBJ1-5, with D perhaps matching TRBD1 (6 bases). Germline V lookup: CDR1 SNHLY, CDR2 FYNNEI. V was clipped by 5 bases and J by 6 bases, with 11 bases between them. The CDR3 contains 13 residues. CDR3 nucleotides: TGTGCCAGCAGTAACAGGGAGTTTCAGCCCCAGCATTTT. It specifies CASSNREFQPQHF.

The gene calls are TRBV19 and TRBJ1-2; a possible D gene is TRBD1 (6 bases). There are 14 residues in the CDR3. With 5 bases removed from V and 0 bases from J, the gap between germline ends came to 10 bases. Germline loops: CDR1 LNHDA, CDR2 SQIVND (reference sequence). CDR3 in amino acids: CASSPGTTNYGYTF. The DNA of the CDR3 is TGTGCCAGTAGTCCTGGGACAACTAACTATGGCTACACCTTC. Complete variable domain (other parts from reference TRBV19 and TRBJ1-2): DGGITQSPKYLFRKEGQNVTLSCEQNLNHDAMYWYRQDPGQGLRLIYYSQIVNDFQKGDIAEGYSVSREKKESFPLTVTSAQKNPTAFYLCASSPGTTNYGYTFGSGTRLTVV.

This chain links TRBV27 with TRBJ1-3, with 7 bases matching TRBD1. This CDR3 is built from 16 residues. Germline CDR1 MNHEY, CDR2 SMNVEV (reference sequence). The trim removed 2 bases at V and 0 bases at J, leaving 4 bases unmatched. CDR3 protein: CASSLTGALSGNTIYF. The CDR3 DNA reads TGTGCCAGCAGTTTAACAGGGGCTCTCTCTGGAAACACCATATATTTT.

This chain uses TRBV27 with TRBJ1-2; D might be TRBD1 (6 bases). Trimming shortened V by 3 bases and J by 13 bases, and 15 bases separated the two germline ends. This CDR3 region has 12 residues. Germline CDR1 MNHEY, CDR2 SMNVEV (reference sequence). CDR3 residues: CASSFPTGPSTF. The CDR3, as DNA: TGTGCCAGCAGTTTCCCAACAGGGCCAAGCACCTTC.

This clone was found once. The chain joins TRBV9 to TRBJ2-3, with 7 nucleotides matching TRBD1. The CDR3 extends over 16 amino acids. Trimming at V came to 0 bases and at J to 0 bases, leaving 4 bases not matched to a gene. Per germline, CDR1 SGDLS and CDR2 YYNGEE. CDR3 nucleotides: TGTGCCAGCAGCGTAGCGGGACAGCGTAGCACAGATACGCAGTATTTT. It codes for CASSVAGQRSTDTQYF. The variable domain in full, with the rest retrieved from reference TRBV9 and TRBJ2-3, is DSGVTQTPKHLITATGQRVTLRCSPRSGDLSVYWYQQSLDQGLQFLIQYYNGEERAKGNILERFSAQQFPDLHSELNLSSLELGDSALYFCASSVAGQRSTDTQYFGPGTRLTVL.

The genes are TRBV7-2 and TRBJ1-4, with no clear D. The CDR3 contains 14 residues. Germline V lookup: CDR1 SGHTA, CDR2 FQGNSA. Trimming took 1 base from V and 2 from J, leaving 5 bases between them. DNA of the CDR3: TGTGCCAGCAGCTTAGAACAGACTAATGAAAAACTGTTTTTT. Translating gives CASSLEQTNEKLFF.

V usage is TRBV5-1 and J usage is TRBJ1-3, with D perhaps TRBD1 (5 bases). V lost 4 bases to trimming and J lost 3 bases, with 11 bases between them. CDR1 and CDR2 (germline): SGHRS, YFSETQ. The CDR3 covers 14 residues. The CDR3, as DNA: TGCGCCAGCAGCGACAGACCGGGTGGAAACACCATATATTTT. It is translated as CASSDRPGGNTIYF.

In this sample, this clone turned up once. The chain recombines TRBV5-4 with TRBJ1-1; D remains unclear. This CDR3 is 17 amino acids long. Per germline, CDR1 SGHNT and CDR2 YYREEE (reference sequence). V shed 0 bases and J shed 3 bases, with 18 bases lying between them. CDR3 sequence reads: CASSLGPGGQEHTEAFF. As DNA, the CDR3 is TGTGCCAGCAGCTTGGGACCCGGAGGCCAGGAACACACTGAAGCTTTCTTT.

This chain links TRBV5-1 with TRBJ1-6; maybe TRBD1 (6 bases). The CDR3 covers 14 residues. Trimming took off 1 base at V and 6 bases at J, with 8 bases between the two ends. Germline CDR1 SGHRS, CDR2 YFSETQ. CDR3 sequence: CASSLTGINSPLHF. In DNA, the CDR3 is TGCGCCAGCAGCTTGACAGGGATTAATTCACCCCTCCACTTT.

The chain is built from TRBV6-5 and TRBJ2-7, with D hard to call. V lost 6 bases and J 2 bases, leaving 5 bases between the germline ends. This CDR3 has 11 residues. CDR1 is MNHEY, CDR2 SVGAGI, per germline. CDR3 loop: CASSQTYEQYF. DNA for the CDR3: TGTGCCAGCAGCCAGACCTACGAGCAGTACTTC.